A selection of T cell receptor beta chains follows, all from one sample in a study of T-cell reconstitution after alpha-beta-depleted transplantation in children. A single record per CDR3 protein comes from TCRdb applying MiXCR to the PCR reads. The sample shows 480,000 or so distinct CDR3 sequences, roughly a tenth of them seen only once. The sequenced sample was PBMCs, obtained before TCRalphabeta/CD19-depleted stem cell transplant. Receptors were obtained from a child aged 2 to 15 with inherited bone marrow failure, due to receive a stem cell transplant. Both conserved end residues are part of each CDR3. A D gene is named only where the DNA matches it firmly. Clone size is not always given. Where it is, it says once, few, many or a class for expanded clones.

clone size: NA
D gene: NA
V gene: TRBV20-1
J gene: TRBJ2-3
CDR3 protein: CSARGDQSTDTQYF
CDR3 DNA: TGCAGTGCTAGAGGGGACCAGAGCACAGATACGCAGTATTTT

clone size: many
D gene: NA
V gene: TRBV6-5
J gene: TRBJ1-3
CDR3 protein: CASSYTLGGAGNTIYF
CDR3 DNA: TGTGCCAGCAGTTACACCCTGGGAGGGGCTGGAAACACCATATATTTT

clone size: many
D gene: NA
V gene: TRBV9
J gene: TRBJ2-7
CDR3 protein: CASSEGPGPYEQYF
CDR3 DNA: TGTGCCAGCAGCGAGGGACCAGGCCCCTACGAGCAGTACTTC

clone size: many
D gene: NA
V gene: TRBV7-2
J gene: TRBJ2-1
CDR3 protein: CASSLSPRGNNEQFF
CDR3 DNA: TGTGCCAGCAGCTTAAGCCCCCGGGGGAACAATGAGCAGTTCTTC

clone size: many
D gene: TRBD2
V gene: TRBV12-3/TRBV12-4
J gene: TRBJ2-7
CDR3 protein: CASSFGTSGIYEQYF
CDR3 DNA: TGTGCCAGCAGTTTTGGGACTAGCGGAATCTACGAGCAGTACTTC

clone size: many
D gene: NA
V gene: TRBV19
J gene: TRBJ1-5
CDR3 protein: CASSIFGSSNQPQHF
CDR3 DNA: TGTGCCAGTAGTATTTTCGGGTCGAGCAATCAGCCCCAGCATTTT

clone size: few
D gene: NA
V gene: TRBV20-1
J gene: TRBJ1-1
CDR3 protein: CSALTPEAFF
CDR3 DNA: TGCAGTGCACTCACCCCTGAAGCTTTCTTT

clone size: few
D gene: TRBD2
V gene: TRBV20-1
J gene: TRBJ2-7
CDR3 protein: CSAERIGTSGHEQYF
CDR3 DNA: TGCAGTGCTGAACGTATCGGGACTAGCGGCCACGAGCAGTACTTC

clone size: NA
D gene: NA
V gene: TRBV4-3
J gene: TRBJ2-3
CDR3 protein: CASSQSGTGLADTQYF
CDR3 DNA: TGCGCCAGCAGCCAATCCGGGACGGGACTTGCAGATACGCAGTATTTT

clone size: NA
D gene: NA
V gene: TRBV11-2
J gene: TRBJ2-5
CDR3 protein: CASSLDGRVVRETQYF
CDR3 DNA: TGTGCCAGCAGCTTAGACGGCAGGGTAGTAAGAGAGACCCAGTACTTC

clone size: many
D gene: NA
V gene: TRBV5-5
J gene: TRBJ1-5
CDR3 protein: CASSLLLAAPSGQPQHF
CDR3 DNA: TGTGCCAGCAGCTTGTTATTGGCCGCTCCCAGTGGACAGCCCCAGCATTTT

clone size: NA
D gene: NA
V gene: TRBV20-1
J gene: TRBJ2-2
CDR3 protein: CSARVDYANTGELFF
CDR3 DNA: TGCAGTGCTAGAGTGGACTACGCGAACACCGGGGAGCTGTTTTTT

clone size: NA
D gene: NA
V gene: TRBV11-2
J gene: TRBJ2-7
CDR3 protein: CASTLWGDYEQYF
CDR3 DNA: TGTGCCAGCACCCTCTGGGGGGATTACGAGCAGTACTTC

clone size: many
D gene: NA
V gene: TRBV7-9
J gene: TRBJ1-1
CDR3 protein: CASSLYQGGTEAFF
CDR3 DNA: TGTGCCAGCAGCTTATACCAGGGTGGCACTGAAGCTTTCTTT

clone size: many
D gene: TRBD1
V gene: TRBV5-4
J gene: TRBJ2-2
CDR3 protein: CASSTRQGASGELFF
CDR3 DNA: TGTGCCAGCAGCACGAGACAGGGGGCGTCCGGGGAGCTGTTTTTT

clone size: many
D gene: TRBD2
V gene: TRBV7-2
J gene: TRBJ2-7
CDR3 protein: CASSSRLAGGPSEQYF
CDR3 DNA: TGTGCCAGCAGCTCCCGACTAGCGGGAGGGCCTAGTGAGCAGTACTTC

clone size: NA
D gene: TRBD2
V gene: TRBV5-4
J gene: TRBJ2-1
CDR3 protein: CASSLAKVAGGPGTEQFF
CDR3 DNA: TGTGCTAGCAGCTTGGCCAAAGTAGCGGGAGGGCCGGGCACTGAGCAGTTCTTC

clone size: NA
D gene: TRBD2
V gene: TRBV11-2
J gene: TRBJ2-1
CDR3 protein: CASSLVGGGLAGYNEQFF
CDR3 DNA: TGTGCCAGCAGCTTAGTAGGGGGGGGACTAGCGGGGTACAATGAGCAGTTCTTC

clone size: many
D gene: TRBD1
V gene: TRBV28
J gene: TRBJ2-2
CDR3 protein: CASSLIPGQGYTGELFF
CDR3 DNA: TGTGCCAGCAGTTTAATCCCGGGACAGGGGTACACCGGGGAGCTGTTTTTT

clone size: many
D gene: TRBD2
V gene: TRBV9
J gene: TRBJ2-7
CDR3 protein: CASSVVPAGDEQYF
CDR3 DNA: TGTGCCAGCAGCGTAGTCCCAGCGGGAGACGAGCAGTACTTC

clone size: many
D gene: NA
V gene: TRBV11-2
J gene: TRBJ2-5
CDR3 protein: CASSPEGLDQETQYF
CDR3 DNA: TGTGCCAGCAGCCCGGAGGGCCTCGACCAAGAGACCCAGTACTTC

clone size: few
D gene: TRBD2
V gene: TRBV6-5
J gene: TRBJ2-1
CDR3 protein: CATTGTSESSYNEQFF
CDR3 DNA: TGTGCCACCACCGGGACTAGCGAGAGCTCCTACAATGAGCAGTTCTTC

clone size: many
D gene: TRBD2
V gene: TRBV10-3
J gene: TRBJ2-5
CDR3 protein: CAISTSGETQYF
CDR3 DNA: TGTGCCATCTCGACTAGCGGGGAGACCCAGTACTTC

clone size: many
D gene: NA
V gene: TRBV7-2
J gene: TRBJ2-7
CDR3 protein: CASSLRSPSYEQYF
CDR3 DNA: TGTGCCAGCAGCTTAAGGTCCCCCTCCTACGAGCAGTACTTC

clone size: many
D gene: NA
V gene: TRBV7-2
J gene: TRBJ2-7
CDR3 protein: CASSSQTSTYEQYF
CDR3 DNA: TGTGCCAGCAGCTCCCAGACTAGTACCTACGAGCAGTACTTC

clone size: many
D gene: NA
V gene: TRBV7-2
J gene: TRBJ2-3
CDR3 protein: CASSRDWSTDTQYF
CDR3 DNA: TGTGCCAGCAGCCGGGACTGGAGCACAGATACGCAGTATTTT

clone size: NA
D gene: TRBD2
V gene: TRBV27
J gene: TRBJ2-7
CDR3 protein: CASSLTGASGTLDSYEQYF
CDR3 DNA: TGTGCCAGCAGTTTAACCGGGGCTAGCGGGACCTTGGACTCCTACGAGCAGTACTTC

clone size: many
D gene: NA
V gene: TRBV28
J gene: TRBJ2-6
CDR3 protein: CASSLGDSGANVLTF
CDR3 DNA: TGTGCCAGCAGTCTCGGTGACTCTGGGGCCAACGTCCTGACTTTC

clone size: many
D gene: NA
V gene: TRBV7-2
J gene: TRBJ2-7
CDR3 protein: CASSFRGASSYEQYF
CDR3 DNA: TGTGCCAGCAGCTTCCGCGGGGCTAGCTCCTACGAGCAGTACTTC

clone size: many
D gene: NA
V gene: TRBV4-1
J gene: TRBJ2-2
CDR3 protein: CASSQVGGTGELFF
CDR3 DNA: TGCGCCAGCAGCCAAGTCGGGGGAACCGGGGAGCTGTTTTTT

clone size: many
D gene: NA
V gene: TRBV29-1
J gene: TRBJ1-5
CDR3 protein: CSSRGASGMDTQHF
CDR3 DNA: TGCAGCTCACGGGGGGCTAGCGGTATGGATACGCAGCATTTT

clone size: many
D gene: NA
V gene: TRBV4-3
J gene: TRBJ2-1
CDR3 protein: CASPAQSSYNEQFF
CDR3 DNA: TGCGCGAGCCCAGCTCAGAGCTCCTACAATGAGCAGTTCTTC

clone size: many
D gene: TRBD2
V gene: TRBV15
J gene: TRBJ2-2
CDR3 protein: CATTKLAEYTGELFF
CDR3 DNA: TGTGCCACCACCAAACTAGCGGAGTACACCGGGGAGCTGTTTTTT

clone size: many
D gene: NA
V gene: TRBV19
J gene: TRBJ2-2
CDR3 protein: CASTPFGGTNTGELFF
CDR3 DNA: TGTGCCAGTACCCCCTTTGGGGGAACGAACACCGGGGAGCTGTTTTTT

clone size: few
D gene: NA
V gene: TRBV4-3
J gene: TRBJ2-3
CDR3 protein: CASSQGSGRTDTQYF
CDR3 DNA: TGCGCCAGCAGCCAAGGTAGCGGTCGCACAGATACGCAGTATTTT

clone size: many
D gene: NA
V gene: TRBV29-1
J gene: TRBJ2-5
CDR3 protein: CSVDVGAQETQYF
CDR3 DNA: TGCAGCGTTGACGTGGGGGCACAAGAGACCCAGTACTTC

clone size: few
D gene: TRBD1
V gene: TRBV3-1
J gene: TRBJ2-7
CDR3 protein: CASSQGTGELDEQYF
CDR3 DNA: TGTGCCAGCAGCCAAGGGACAGGGGAATTGGACGAGCAGTACTTC

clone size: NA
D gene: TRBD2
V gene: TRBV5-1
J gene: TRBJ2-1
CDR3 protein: CASSLFGLAAYNEQFF
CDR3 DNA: TGCGCCAGCAGCTTGTTTGGACTAGCGGCTTACAATGAGCAGTTCTTC

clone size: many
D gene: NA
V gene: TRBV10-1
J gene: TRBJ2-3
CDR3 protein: CASSESGSSTDTQYF
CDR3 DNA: TGCGCCAGCAGTGAGTCCGGGAGTAGCACAGATACGCAGTATTTT

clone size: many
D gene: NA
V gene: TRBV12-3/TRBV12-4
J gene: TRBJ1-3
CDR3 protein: CASSSRQASSGNTIYF
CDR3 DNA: TGTGCCAGCAGTTCAAGACAGGCGAGCTCTGGAAACACCATATATTTT

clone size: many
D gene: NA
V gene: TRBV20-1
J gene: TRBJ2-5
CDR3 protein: CSAKGETQYF
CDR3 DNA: TGCAGTGCTAAAGGAGAGACCCAGTACTTC

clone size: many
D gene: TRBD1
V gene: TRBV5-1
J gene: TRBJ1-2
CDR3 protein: CASSFGTDYGYTF
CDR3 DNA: TGCGCCAGCAGCTTTGGGACAGACTATGGCTACACCTTC

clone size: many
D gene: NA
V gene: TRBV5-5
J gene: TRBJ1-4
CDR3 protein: CASSGHRNEKLFF
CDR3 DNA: TGTGCCAGCAGCGGACACCGTAATGAAAAACTGTTTTTT

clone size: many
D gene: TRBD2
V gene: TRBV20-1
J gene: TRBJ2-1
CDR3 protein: CSAWTSGSVYGSYNEQFF
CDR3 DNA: TGCAGTGCCTGGACTAGCGGGAGTGTATATGGTTCCTACAATGAGCAGTTCTTC

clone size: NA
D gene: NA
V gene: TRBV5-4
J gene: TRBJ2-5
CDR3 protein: CASRFDRYQETQYF
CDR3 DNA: TGTGCCAGCAGATTCGACAGATACCAAGAGACCCAGTACTTC

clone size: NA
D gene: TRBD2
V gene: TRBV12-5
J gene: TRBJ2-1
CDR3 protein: CASGFGTSGHNEQFF
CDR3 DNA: TGTGCTAGTGGTTTCGGGACTAGCGGCCACAATGAGCAGTTCTTC

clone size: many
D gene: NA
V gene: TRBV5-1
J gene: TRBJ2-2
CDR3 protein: CASSRGLHGELFF
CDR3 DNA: TGCGCCAGCAGCAGGGGACTCCACGGGGAGCTGTTTTTT

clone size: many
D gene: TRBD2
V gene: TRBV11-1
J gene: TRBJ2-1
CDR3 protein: CASSLVLAGEYLPHNEQFF
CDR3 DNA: TGTGCCAGCAGCTTAGTACTAGCGGGAGAATATTTGCCCCACAATGAGCAGTTCTTC

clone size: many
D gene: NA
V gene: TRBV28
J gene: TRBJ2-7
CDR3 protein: CASNNILARQEGYEQYF
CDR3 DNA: TGTGCCAGCAACAACATATTAGCGAGACAAGAGGGGTACGAGCAGTACTTC

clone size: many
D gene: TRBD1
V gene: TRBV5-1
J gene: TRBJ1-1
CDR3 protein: CASSPRTGGGDTEAFF
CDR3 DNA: TGCGCCAGCAGCCCTAGGACAGGGGGCGGGGACACTGAAGCTTTCTTT

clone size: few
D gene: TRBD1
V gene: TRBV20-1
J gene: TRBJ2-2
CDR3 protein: CSAPDRRAPNTGELFF
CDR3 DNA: TGCAGTGCTCCGGACAGGCGGGCCCCGAACACCGGGGAGCTGTTTTTT